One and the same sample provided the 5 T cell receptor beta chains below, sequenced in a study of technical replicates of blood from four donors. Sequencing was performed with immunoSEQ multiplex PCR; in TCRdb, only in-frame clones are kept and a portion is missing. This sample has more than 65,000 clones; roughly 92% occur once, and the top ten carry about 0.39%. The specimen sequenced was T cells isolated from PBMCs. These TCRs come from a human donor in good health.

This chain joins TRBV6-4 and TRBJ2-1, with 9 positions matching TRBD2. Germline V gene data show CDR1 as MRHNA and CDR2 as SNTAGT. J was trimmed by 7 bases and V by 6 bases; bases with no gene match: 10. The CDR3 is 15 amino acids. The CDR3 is CASSYSGRSWNEQFF. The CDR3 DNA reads TGTGCCAGCAGCTATAGCGGGAGAAGCTGGAATGAGCAGTTCTTC.

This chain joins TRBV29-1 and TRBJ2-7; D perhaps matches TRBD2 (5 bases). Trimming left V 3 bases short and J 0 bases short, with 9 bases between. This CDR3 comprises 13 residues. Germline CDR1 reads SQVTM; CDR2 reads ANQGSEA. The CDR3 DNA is TGCAGCGTTGATATAGGGAGCTCCTACGAGCAGTACTTC. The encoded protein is CSVDIGSSYEQYF.

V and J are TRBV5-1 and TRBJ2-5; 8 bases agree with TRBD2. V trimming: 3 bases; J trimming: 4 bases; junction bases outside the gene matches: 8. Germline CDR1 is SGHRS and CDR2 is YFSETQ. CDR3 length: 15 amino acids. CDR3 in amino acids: CASSSSSGSLETQYF. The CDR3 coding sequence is TGCGCCAGCAGCTCTAGCAGCGGGAGTCTAGAGACCCAGTACTTC.

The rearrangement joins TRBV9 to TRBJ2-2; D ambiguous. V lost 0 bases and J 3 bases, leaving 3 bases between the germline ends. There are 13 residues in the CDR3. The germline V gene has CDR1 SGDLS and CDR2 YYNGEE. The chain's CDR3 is CASSVVYTGELFF. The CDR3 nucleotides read TGTGCCAGCAGCGTAGTATACACCGGGGAGCTGTTTTTT. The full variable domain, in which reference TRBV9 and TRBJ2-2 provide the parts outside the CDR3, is DSGVTQTPKHLITATGQRVTLRCSPRSGDLSVYWYQQSLDQGLQFLIQYYNGEERAKGNILERFSAQQFPDLHSELNLSSLELGDSALYFCASSVVYTGELFFGEGSRLTVL.

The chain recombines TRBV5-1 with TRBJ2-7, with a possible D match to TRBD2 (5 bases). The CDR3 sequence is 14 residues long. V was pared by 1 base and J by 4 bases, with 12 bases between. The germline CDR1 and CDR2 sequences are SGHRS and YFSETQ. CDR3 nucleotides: TGCGCCAGCAGCTTGAGTACGGGGTTGTACGAGCAGTACTTC. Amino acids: CASSLSTGLYEQYF.